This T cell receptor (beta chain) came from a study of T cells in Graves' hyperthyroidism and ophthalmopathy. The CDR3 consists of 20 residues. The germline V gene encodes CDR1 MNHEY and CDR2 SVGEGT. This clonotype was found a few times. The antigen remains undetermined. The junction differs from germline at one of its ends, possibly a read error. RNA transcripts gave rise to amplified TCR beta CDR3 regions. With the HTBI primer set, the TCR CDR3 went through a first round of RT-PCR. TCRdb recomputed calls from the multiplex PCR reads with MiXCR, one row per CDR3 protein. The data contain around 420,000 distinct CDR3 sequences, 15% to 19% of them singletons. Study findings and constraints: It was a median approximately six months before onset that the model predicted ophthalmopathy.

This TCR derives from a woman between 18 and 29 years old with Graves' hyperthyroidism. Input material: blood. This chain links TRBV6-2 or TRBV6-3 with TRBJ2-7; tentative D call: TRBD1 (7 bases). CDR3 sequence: CAGSYSKEGKGDRSSYEQYF. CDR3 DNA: TGTGCCGGCAGTTACTCGAAGGAGGGTAAAGGGGACAGAAGCTCCTACGAGCAGTACTTC.